A single sample gave rise to the 27 T cell receptor beta chains below, sequenced in a study of blood T cells in healthy people across ages. A second PCR of 7 to 11 cycles used a sample-barcoded 5' primer and a J-beta primer mix. TCRdb used MiXCR to reprocess the 5' RACE reads, holding one entry per CDR3 protein. This sample carries about 970,000 distinct CDR3 sequences, roughly 47% of them seen once, and the ten largest clones take 20% to 25%. Sequenced input: blood. These receptors originate from a woman aged 55 to 70 in good health.

CDR3 nucleotide sequence: TGCAGTGCTAGATGGACTAGCGGGAGTTTCGTCACAGATACGCAGTATTTT. Its protein product is CSARWTSGSFVTDTQYF. V usage is TRBV20-1 and J usage is TRBJ2-3, with 13 bases identical to TRBD2. There are 17 residues in the CDR3. The V and J ends lost 2 bases and 2 bases, in that order; junction bases with no gene match: 7. Looked up from germline, CDR1 is DFQATT and CDR2 is SNEGSKA (reference sequence).

The chain recombines TRBV2 with TRBJ2-1, with D perhaps being TRBD1 or TRBD2 (5 bases each). The CDR3 is made up of 14 amino acids. Germline V gene data show CDR1 as SNHLY and CDR2 as FYNNEI. V was shortened by 3 bases and J by 8 bases, with 14 bases between the two germline ends. CDR3 region: CASSERLRGDEQFF. CDR3 DNA sequence: TGTGCCAGCAGTGAGAGGCTGAGGGGAGATGAGCAGTTCTTC.

This clonotype was seen repeatedly, ten times or more. The genes are TRBV5-1 and TRBJ2-5; a possible D gene is TRBD1 (6 bases). This CDR3 has 15 amino acids. The V end was cut by 0 bases, the J end by 7 bases, with 16 bases between. Germline V gene sequence: CDR1 SGHRS, CDR2 YFSETQ. This chain's CDR3 is CASSLGDKDRGTQYF. The CDR3 bases are TGCGCCAGCAGCTTGGGGGACAAAGACCGGGGGACCCAGTACTTC.

The chain has TRBV7-6 and TRBJ2-3; 8 positions match TRBD2. Germline assignment: CDR1 SGHVS and CDR2 FNYEAQ. The ends lost 5 bases at V and 7 bases at J; junction bases unmatched: 11. This CDR3 contains 15 residues. The CDR3 sequence: CASSARGGLGNTQYF. For the CDR3, the DNA is TGTGCCAGCAGCGCCAGAGGGGGACTAGGGAATACGCAGTATTTT.

The chain carries TRBV11-2 and TRBJ2-5; maybe TRBD2 (5 bases). The CDR3 loop spans 14 amino acids. V lost 5 bases and J lost 4, with 14 bases in between. Germline V gene sequence: CDR1 SGHAT, CDR2 FQNNGV. This chain's CDR3 is CASSVLVGVETQYF. The CDR3 nucleotides read TGTGCCAGCAGCGTACTAGTGGGAGTAGAGACCCAGTACTTC.

This clonotype showed up just a few times. This chain uses TRBV7-9 with TRBJ2-7, with unresolved D. Trimming stripped 7 bases from V and 1 base from J, with 8 bases between. CDR1 and CDR2 (germline): SEHNR, FQNEAQ (reference sequence). CDR3 size: 12 residues. CDR3: CASTEQSYEQYF. In DNA, the CDR3 is TGTGCCAGCACAGAACAGTCCTACGAGCAGTACTTC.

CDR3 nucleotide sequence: TGTGCCAGCAGCTTGGGGACAGAAGACTACAATGAGCAGTTCTTC. It encodes CASSLGTEDYNEQFF. V is TRBV11-3 and J is TRBJ2-1; 7 nucleotides agree with TRBD1. Germline loops: CDR1 SGHNT, CDR2 YENEEA. J lost 3 bases, V lost 3 bases, and 5 bases had no gene match. This CDR3 has 15 amino acids.

The rearrangement links TRBV10-3 to TRBJ2-5, with D perhaps being TRBD1 or TRBD2 (5 bases each). V was pared by 3 bases and J by 11 bases, with 10 bases between. Germline CDR1 and CDR2: ENHRY and SYGVKD. The CDR3 is 11 residues long. The CDR3 loop is CAISDLGEQYF. Written as DNA, the CDR3 is TGTGCCATCAGTGATCTAGGGGAGCAGTACTTC.

The chain links TRBV27 to TRBJ2-7; TRBD1 is a possible D gene (6 bases). There are 16 residues in the CDR3. Trimming took 10 bases from V and 0 from J, leaving 22 bases between them. CDR1 and CDR2 (germline): MNHEY, SMNVEV (reference sequence). The CDR3 loop reads CATQKTTVGGSYEQYF. The CDR3 DNA reads TGTGCCACTCAAAAAACCACTGTAGGGGGCTCCTACGAGCAGTACTTC.

This chain uses TRBV4-2 with TRBJ2-7; D tentatively reads TRBD1 or TRBD2 (5 bases each). Germline loops: CDR1 LGHNA, CDR2 YNFKEQ. This CDR3 has 15 residues. The ends were cut back, 5 bases at V and 4 bases at J, with 18 bases in the middle. The CDR3 DNA is TGTGCCAGCAGCGCCGGGACCGAGAGCGGATACGAGCAGTACTTC. It codes for CASSAGTESGYEQYF.

V is TRBV18 and J is TRBJ2-1; D is perhaps TRBD1 (5 bases). There are 14 residues in the CDR3. The germline CDR1 and CDR2 sequences are KGHSH and LQKENI. The V end was cut by 6 bases, the J end by 4 bases, with 13 bases between. CDR3 residues: CASSPENRYNEQFF. In DNA form, the CDR3 reads TGTGCCAGCTCGCCCGAAAACAGGTACAATGAGCAGTTCTTC. Based on the CDR3 plus reference TRBV18 and TRBJ2-1, the full variable domain is NAGVMQNPRHLVRRRGQEARLRCSPMKGHSHVYWYRQLPEEGLKFMVYLQKENIIDESGMPKERFSAEFPKEGPSILRIQQVVRGDSAAYFCASSPENRYNEQFFGPGTRLTVL.

The rearrangement uses TRBV4-1 and TRBJ2-2; D is unresolved. Germline-derived CDR1 and CDR2 are MGHRA and YSYEKL. This CDR3 is 16 amino acids long. V lost 0 bases and J lost 6, with 14 bases in between. This CDR3 reads CASSQELGGWAGELFF. CDR3 bases: TGCGCCAGCAGCCAAGAGTTGGGCGGTTGGGCCGGGGAGCTGTTTTTT.

The gene calls are TRBV6-2 or TRBV6-3 and TRBJ2-5; 8 bases match TRBD2. The tail of the sequence fits TRBJ2-7 better, so the J call may be wrong. There are 13 residues in the CDR3. Germline assignment: CDR1 MNHEY and CDR2 SVGEGT. The CDR3 spells CASSLSGNHEQYF. The CDR3 DNA reads TGTGCCAGCAGTCTTAGCGGGAACCACGAGCAGTACTTC.

This chain's CDR3 is CASSARQGWPSPLHF. DNA for the CDR3: TGTGCCAGCAGCGCTAGACAGGGCTGGCCTTCACCCCTCCACTTT. This chain joins TRBV9 and TRBJ1-6, with TRBD1 matching 7 bases. CDR1 and CDR2 from the germline V gene are SGDLS and YYNGEE. The length of the CDR3 is 15 residues. The J segment lost 9 bases and the V segment lost 3 bases, leaving 9 bases of the junction unmatched.

The rearrangement links TRBV4-1 to TRBJ2-7, with 7 bases aligning to TRBD2. Germline-derived CDR1 and CDR2 are MGHRA and YSYEKL. This CDR3 has 16 amino acids. V shed 4 bases, J shed 1 base, and the junction held 10 bases outside the gene matches. The CDR3 sequence: CASSRLPGLLSYEQYF. In nucleotides, the CDR3 is TGCGCCAGCAGCCGACTACCGGGACTATTATCCTACGAGCAGTACTTC.

Many counts were recorded for this clonotype. J is TRBJ1-6 and V is TRBV5-1; 7 nucleotides align to TRBD1. J was trimmed by 7 bases and V by 2 bases; bases with no gene match: 6. The CDR3 sequence is 15 residues long. Germline CDR1 reads SGHRS; CDR2 reads YFSETQ. The CDR3 DNA is TGCGCCAGCAGCTTCCAAGGGGGCGAAAATTCACCCCTCCACTTT. Amino acid sequence: CASSFQGGENSPLHF.

The chain carries TRBV5-1 and TRBJ1-4; D unresolved. The CDR3 has 12 amino acids. V was cut by 5 bases and J by 4 bases, with 6 bases left in between. CDR1 SGHRS and CDR2 YFSETQ come from the germline V gene. The CDR3 DNA reads TGCGCCAGCAGACGGATTAATGAAAAACTGTTTTTT. Translation: CASRRINEKLFF.

CDR3 residues: CASSPLGGNTDTQYF. CDR3 nucleotide sequence: TGTGCCAGCAGCCCTCTCGGGGGAAACACAGATACGCAGTATTTT. The chain is built from TRBV3-1 and TRBJ2-3; possible D gene TRBD2, 6 bases. Germline V CDR1 and CDR2: LGHDT, YNNKEL (reference sequence). CDR3 size: 15 residues. The V end lost 4 bases, the J end lost 2 bases, and 13 bases lay between the germline ends.

This clonotype was recorded a few times. The chain couples TRBV20-1 to TRBJ2-7; 10 nucleotides line up with TRBD1. Germline V gene data show CDR1 as DFQATT and CDR2 as SNEGSKA (reference sequence). The CDR3 spans 14 residues. Losses at the gene ends were 1 base for V and 3 bases for J; bases not matched to a gene: 3. CDR3 residues: CSARGRTGGYEQYF. The CDR3 DNA reads TGCAGTGCTAGAGGCCGGACAGGGGGCTACGAGCAGTACTTC.

The chain links TRBV28 to TRBJ2-6, with D maybe TRBD1 (6 bases). The germline V and J ends were trimmed by 6 bases and 2 bases, with 11 bases remaining between them. The CDR3 length is 15 residues. Germline CDR1 and CDR2: MDHEN and SYDVKM. The CDR3 DNA reads as TGTGCCAGCAGATCAGGGGAAACTGGGGCCAACGTCCTGACTTTC. Amino acids: CASRSGETGANVLTF.

The V and J genes are TRBV6-5 and TRBJ2-7; D is undetermined. V was pared by 4 bases and J by 7 bases, with 17 bases between. The CDR3 spans 14 residues. Germline lookup yields CDR1 MNHEY and CDR2 SVGAGI. The CDR3 DNA follows: TGTGCCAGCAGTTGGGAATTCTCCTACAATGAGCAGTACTTC. This codes for CASSWEFSYNEQYF.

There are a few counts of this clonotype. The chain recombines TRBV7-9 with TRBJ2-6; the D gene is possibly TRBD2 (6 bases). The V gene's germline CDR1 is SEHNR and CDR2 FQNEAQ (reference sequence). This CDR3 is built from 16 residues. Trimming removed 4 bases from V and 2 bases from J, with 12 bases in between. The CDR3 loop reads CASSSGLGAGANVLTF. The CDR3 nucleotides are TGTGCCAGCAGCTCGGGACTTGGCGCTGGGGCCAACGTCCTGACTTTC.

The gene calls are TRBV28 and TRBJ2-7; D may be TRBD2 (6 bases). Trimming stripped 7 bases from V and 5 bases from J, with 15 bases between. This CDR3 region has 13 residues. Germline V lookup: CDR1 MDHEN, CDR2 SYDVKM. CDR3 nucleotide sequence: TGTGCCAGCAATCCTGGAGGGCTCAACGAGCAGTACTTC. It specifies CASNPGGLNEQYF.

This clonotype was observed a few times. The J gene is TRBJ2-3, the V gene TRBV29-1; no definite D call. Germline V CDR1 and CDR2: SQVTM, ANQGSEA. CDR3 size: 11 residues. V was shortened by 0 bases and J by 4 bases, with 2 bases between the two germline ends. The CDR3 protein is CSVEDPDTQYF. CDR3 nucleotides: TGCAGCGTTGAAGATCCAGATACGCAGTATTTT.

This clonotype was detected many times. This sequence joins TRBV28 and TRBJ2-4, with TRBD2 identical over 8 bases. The CDR3 has 15 residues. The germline V gene encodes CDR1 MDHEN and CDR2 SYDVKM. V lost 6 bases and J lost 13; bases outside the gene matches: 17. The CDR3 spells CASSLSGSSSREQYF. The CDR3 nucleotides are TGTGCCAGCAGCCTCAGCGGGAGCTCCTCGAGGGAGCAGTACTTC.

V usage is TRBV13 and J usage is TRBJ2-4, with 8 bases lining up with TRBD2. The CDR3 totals 15 residues. J gave up 0 bases and V 5 bases, and 3 bases lay outside the gene matches. From germline, CDR1 is PRHDT and CDR2 FYEKMQ (reference sequence). CDR3 region: CASSRTSLAKNIQYF. CDR3 nucleotides: TGTGCCAGCAGCCGGACTAGCCTAGCCAAAAACATTCAGTACTTC.

The chain carries TRBV5-1 and TRBJ2-3, with 8 nucleotides matching TRBD1. This CDR3 comprises 14 residues. The junction had 7 bases not matched to a gene; V was cut back by 7 bases and J by 3 bases. CDR1 and CDR2 (germline): SGHRS, YFSETQ. CDR3 DNA sequence: TGCGCCAGCCGAAGACAGGGGCTGACAGATACGCAGTATTTT. This translates into CASRRQGLTDTQYF.